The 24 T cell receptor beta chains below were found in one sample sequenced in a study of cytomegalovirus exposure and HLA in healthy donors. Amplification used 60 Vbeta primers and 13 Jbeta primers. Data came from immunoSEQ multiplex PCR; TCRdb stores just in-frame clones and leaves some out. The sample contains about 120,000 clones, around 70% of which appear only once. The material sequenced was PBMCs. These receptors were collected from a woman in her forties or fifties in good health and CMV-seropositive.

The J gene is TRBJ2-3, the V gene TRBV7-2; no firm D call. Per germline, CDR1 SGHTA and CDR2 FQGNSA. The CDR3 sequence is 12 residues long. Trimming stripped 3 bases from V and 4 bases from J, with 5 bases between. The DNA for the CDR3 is TGTGCCAGCAGCTTCACTCCAGATACGCAGTATTTT. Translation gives CASSFTPDTQYF. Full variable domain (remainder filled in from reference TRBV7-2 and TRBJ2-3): GAGVSQSPSNKVTEKGKDVELRCDPISGHTALYWYRQSLGQGLEFLIYFQGNSAPDKSGLPSDRFSAERTGGSVSTLTIQRTQQEDSAVYLCASSFTPDTQYFGPGTRLTVL.

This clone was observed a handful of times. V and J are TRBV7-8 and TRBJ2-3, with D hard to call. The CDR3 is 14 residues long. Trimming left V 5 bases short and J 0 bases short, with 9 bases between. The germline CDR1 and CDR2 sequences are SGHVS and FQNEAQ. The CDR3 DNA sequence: TGTGCCAGCAGCCCAGACGGGAGCACAGATACGCAGTATTTT. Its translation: CASSPDGSTDTQYF.

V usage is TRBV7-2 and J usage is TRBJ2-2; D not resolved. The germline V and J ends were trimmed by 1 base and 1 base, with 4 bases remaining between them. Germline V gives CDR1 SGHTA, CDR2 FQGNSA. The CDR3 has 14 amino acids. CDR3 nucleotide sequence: TGTGCCAGCAGCTTAGACAAGAACACCGGGGAGCTGTTTTTT. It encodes CASSLDKNTGELFF.

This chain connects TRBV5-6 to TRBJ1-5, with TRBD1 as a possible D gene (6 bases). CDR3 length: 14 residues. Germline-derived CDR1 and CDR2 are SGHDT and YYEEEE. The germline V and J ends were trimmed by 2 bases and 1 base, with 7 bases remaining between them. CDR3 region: CASSFRGSNQPQHF. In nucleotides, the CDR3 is TGTGCCAGCAGCTTTAGGGGGAGCAATCAGCCCCAGCATTTT.

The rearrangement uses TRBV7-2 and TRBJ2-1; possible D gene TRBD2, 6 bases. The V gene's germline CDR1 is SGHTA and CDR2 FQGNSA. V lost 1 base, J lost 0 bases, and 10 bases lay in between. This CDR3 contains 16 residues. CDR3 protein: CASSLVDGSSYNEQFF. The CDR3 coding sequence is TGTGCCAGCAGCTTAGTTGACGGGAGCTCCTACAATGAGCAGTTCTTC.

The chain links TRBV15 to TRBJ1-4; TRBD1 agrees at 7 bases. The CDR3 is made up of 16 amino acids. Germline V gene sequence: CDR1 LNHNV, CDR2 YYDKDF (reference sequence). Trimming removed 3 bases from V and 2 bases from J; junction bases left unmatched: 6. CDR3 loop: CATSSQDRATNEKLFF. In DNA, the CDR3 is TGTGCCACCAGCAGCCAAGACAGGGCGACTAATGAAAAACTGTTTTTT.

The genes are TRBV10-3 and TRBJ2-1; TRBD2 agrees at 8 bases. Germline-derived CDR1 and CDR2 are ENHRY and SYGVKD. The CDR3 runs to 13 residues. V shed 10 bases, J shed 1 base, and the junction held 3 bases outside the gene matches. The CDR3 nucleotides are TGTGCCACCGGGGGGGGATCCTACAATGAGCAGTTCTTC. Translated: CATGGGSYNEQFF.

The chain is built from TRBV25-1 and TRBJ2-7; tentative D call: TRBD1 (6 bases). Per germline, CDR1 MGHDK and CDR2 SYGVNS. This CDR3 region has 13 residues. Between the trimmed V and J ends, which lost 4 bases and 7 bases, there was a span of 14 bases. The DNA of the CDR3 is TGTGCCAGCAGTGGCCCTAAAGGGGGAGAGCAGTACTTC. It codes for CASSGPKGGEQYF.

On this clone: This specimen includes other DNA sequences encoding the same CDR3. The CDR3 sequence: CASSRGQEEKLFF. Here the CDR3 DNA reads TGTGCCAGCTCACGGGGACAGGAGGAAAAACTGTTTTTT. The chain recombines TRBV18 with TRBJ1-4, with 8 bases matching TRBD1. This CDR3 is built from 13 residues. CDR1 and CDR2 from the germline V gene are KGHSH and LQKENI. The V gene end was trimmed by 4 bases and the J gene end by 8 bases; junction bases not matched to a gene: 3.

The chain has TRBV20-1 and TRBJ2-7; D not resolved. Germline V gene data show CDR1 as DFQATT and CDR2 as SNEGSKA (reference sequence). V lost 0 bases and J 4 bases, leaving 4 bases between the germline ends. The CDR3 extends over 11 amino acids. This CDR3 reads CSARDLYEQYF. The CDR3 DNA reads TGCAGTGCTAGAGATTTATACGAGCAGTACTTC.

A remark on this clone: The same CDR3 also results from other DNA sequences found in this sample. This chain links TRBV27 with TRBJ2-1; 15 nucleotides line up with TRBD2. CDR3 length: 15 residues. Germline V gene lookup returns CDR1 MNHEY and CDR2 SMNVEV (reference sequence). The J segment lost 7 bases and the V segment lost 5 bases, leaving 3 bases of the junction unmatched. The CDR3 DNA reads TGTGCCAGCAGTCCGGGGACTAGCGGGAGGAATGAGCAGTTCTTC. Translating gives CASSPGTSGRNEQFF.

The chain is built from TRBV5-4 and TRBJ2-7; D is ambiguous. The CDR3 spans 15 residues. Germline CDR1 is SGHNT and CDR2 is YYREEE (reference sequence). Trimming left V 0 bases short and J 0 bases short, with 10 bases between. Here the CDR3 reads CASSLGSQSSYEQYF. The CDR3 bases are TGTGCCAGCAGCTTGGGTAGCCAGAGCTCCTACGAGCAGTACTTC.

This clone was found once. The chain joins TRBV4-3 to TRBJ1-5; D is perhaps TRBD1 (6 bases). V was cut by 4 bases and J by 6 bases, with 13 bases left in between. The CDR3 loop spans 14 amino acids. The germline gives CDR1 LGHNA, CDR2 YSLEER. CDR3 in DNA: TGCGCCAGCAGCCCATGGGGGGGCAGTCAGCCCCAGCATTTT. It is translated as CASSPWGGSQPQHF.

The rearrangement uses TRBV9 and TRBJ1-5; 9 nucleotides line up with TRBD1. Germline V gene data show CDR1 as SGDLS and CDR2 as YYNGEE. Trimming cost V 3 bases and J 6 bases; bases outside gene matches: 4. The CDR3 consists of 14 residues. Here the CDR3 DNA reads TGTGCCAGCAGCGATACAGGGGGCGCTCAGCCCCAGCATTTT. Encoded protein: CASSDTGGAQPQHF.

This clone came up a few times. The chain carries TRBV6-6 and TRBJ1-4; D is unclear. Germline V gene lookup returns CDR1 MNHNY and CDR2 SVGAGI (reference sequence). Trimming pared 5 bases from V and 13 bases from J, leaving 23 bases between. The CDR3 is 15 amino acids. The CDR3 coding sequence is TGTGCCAGCAGTCCTCTAGCCAGCCTAATGAAAAGACTGTTTTTT. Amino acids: CASSPLASLMKRLFF.

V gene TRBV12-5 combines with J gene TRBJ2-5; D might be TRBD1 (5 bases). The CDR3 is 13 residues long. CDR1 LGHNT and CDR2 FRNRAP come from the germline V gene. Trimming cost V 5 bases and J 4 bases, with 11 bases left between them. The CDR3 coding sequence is TGTGCTAGTGGTCCACAGGCCGCAGAGACCCAGTACTTC. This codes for CASGPQAAETQYF.

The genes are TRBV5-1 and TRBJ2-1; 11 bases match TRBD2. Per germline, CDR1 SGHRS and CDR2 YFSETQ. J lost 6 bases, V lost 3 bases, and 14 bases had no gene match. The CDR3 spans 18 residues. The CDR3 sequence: CASSSSPQLAGDRNEQFF. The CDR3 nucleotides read TGCGCCAGCAGCTCGTCACCCCAACTAGCGGGAGACCGCAATGAGCAGTTCTTC.

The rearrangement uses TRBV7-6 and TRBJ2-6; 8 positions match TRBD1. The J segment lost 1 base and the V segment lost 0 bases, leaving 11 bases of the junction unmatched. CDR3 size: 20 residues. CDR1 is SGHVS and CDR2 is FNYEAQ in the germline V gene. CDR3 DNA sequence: TGTGCCAGCAGCTTAGCGCTCTCAATAACAGGGGGGTCTGGGGCCAACGTCCTGACTTTC. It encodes CASSLALSITGGSGANVLTF.

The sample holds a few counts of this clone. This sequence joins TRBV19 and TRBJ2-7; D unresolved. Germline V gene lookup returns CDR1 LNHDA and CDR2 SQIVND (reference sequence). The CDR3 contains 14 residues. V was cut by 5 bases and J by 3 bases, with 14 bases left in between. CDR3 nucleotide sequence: TGTGCCAGTAGTCCCCGGCTCGCAGGCTACGAGCAGTACTTC. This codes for CASSPRLAGYEQYF. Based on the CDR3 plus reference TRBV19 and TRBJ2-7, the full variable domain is DGGITQSPKYLFRKEGQNVTLSCEQNLNHDAMYWYRQDPGQGLRLIYYSQIVNDFQKGDIAEGYSVSREKKESFPLTVTSAQKNPTAFYLCASSPRLAGYEQYFGPGTRLTVT.

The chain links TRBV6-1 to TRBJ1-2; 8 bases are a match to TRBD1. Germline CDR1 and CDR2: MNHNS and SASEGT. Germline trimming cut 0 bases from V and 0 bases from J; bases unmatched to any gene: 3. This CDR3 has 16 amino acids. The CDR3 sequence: CASSEAMGQANYGYTF. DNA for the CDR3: TGTGCCAGCAGTGAAGCGATGGGACAGGCTAACTATGGCTACACCTTC.

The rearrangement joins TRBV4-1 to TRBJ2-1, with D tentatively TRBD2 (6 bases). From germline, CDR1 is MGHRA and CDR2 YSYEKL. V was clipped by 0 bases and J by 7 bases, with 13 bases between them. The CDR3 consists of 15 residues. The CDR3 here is CASSQDRRGRNEQFF. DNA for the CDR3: TGCGCCAGCAGCCAAGATAGGAGGGGACGGAATGAGCAGTTCTTC.

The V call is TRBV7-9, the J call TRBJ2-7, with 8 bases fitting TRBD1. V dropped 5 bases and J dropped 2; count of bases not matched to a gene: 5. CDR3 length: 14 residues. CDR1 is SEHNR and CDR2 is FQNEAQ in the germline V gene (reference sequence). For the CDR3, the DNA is TGTGCCAGCAGCGCGGGACAGGAGGCCTACGAGCAGTACTTC. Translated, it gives CASSAGQEAYEQYF.

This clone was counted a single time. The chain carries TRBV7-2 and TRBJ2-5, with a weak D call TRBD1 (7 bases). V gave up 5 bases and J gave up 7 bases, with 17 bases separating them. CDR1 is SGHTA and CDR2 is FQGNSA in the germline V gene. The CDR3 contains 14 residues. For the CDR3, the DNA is TGTGCCAGCAGCCCGGATCAGGGGGGTCGGACCCAGTACTTC. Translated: CASSPDQGGRTQYF.

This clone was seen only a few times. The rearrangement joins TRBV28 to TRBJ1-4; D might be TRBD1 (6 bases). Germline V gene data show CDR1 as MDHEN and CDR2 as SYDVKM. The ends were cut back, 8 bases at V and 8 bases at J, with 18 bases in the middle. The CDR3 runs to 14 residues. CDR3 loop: CASRVGGAYEKLFF. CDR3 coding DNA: TGTGCCAGCCGAGTAGGGGGGGCTTACGAAAAACTGTTTTTT.